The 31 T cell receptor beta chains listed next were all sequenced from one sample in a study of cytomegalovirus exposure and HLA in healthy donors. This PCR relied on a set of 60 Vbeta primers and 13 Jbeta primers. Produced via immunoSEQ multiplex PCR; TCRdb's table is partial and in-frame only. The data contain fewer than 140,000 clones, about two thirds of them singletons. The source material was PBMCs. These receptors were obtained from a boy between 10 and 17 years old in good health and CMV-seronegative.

CDR3 nucleotide sequence: TGTGCCAGTAGGTCGATTACACGCCATAATGAAAAACTGTTTTTT. It yields the protein CASRSITRHNEKLFF. The chain is built from TRBV19 and TRBJ1-4; D ambiguous. The CDR3 sequence is 15 residues long. The V and J ends lost 6 bases and 4 bases respectively, with 15 bases between them. Germline V gene lookup returns CDR1 LNHDA and CDR2 SQIVND (reference sequence).

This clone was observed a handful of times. This chain's CDR3 is CASSLVGQGATDTQYF. The CDR3 DNA sequence: TGTGCCAGCAGCTTAGTCGGCCAGGGGGCAACAGATACGCAGTATTTT. The gene calls are TRBV7-9 and TRBJ2-3; TRBD1 matches at 8 bases. Unmatched junction bases numbered 6, after V lost 1 base and J lost 3 bases. CDR1 and CDR2 from the germline V gene are SEHNR and FQNEAQ (reference sequence). The CDR3 has 16 amino acids.

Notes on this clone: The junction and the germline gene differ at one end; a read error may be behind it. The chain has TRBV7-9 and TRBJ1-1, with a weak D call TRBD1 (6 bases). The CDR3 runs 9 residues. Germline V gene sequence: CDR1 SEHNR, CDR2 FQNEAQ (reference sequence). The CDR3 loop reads CASSLSGHW. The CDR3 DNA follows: TGTGCCAGCAGCTTATCGGGACATTGG.

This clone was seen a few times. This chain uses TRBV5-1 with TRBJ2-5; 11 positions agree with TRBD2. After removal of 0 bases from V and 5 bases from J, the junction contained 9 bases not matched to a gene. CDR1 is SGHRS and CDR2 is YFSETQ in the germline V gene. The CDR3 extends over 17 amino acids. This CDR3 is CASSLGLAPSGGETQYF. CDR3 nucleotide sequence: TGCGCCAGCAGCTTGGGCCTTGCTCCTAGCGGGGGGGAGACCCAGTACTTC.

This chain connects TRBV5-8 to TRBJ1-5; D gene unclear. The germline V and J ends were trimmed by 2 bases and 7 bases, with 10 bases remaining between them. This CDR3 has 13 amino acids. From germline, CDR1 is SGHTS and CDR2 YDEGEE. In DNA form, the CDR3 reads TGTGCCAGCAGCTTCTCGGTGGAGCAGCCCCAGCATTTT. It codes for CASSFSVEQPQHF.

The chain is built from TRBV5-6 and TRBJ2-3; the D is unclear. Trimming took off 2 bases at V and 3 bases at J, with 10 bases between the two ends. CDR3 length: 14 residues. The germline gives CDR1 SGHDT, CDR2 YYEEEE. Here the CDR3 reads CASSLSPLTDTQYF. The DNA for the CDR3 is TGTGCCAGCAGCTTATCTCCACTTACAGATACGCAGTATTTT.

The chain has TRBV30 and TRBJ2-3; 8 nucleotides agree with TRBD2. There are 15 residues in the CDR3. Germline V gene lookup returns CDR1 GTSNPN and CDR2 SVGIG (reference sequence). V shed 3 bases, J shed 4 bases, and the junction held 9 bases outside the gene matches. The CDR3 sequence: CAWSSARGGSDTQYF. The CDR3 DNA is TGTGCCTGGAGCTCGGCCCGGGGGGGCTCAGATACGCAGTATTTT.

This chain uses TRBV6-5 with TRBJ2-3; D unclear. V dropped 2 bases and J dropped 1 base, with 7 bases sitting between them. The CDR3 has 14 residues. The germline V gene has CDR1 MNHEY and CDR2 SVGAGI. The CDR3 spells CASSYGPGTDTQYF. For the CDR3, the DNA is TGTGCCAGCAGTTACGGTCCAGGCACAGATACGCAGTATTTT.

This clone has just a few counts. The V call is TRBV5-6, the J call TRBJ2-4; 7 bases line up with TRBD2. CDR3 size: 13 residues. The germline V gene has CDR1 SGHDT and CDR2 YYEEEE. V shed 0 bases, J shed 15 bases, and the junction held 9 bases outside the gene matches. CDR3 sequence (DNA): TGTGCCAGCAGCTTGGCCGGGGTACTAGCGTGGTACTTC. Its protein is CASSLAGVLAWYF. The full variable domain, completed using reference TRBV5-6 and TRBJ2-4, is DAGVTQSPTHLIKTRGQQVTLRCSPKSGHDTVSWYQQALGQGPQFIFQYYEEEERQRGNFPDRFSGHQFPNYSSELNVNALLLGDSALYLCASSLAGVLAWYFGAGTRLSVL.

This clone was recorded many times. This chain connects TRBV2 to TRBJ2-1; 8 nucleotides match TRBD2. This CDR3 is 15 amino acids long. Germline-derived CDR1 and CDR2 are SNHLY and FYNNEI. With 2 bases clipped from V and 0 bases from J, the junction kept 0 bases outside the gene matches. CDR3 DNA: TGTGCCAGCAGTGAAAGCGGGAGCTCCTACAATGAGCAGTTCTTC. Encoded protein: CASSESGSSYNEQFF.

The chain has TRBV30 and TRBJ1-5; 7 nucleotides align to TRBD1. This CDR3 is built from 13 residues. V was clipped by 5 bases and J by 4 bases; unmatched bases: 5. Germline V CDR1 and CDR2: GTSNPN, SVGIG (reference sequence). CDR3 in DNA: TGTGCCTGGGGAGACAGGGTAAATCAGCCCCAGCATTTT. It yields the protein CAWGDRVNQPQHF.

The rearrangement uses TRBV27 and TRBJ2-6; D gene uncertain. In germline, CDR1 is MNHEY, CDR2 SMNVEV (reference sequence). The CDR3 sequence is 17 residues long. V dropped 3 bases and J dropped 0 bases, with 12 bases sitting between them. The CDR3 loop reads CASSFQATYSGANVLTF. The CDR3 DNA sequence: TGTGCCAGCAGTTTCCAGGCTACCTACTCTGGGGCCAACGTCCTGACTTTC.

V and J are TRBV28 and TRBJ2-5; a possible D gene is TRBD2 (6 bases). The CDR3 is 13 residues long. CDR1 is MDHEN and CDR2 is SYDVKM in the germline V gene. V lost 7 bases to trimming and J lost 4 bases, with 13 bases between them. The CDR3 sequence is CASTQGLPETQYF. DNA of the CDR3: TGTGCCAGCACCCAGGGACTCCCAGAGACCCAGTACTTC.

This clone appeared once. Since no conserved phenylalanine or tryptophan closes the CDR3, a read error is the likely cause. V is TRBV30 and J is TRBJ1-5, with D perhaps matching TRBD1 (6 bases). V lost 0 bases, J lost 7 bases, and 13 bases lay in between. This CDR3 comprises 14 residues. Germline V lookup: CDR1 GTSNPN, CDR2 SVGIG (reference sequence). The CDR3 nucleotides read TGTGCCTGGAGTGTATTTGGGGGCCAACAGCCCCAGCATGTT. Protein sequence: CAWSVFGGQQPQHV.

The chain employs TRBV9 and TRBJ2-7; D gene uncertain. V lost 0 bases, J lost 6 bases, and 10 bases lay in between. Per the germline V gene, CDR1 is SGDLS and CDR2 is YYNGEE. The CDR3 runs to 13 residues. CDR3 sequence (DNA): TGTGCCAGCAGCGTAGACGCGCCGAGCGAGCAGTACTTC. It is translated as CASSVDAPSEQYF.

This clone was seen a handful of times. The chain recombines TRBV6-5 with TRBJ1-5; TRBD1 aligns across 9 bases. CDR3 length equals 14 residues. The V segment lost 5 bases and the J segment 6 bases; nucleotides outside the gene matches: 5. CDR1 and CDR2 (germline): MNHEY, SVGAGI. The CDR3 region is CASSAGQGGQPQHF. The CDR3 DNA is TGTGCCAGCAGTGCGGGACAGGGAGGTCAGCCCCAGCATTTT.

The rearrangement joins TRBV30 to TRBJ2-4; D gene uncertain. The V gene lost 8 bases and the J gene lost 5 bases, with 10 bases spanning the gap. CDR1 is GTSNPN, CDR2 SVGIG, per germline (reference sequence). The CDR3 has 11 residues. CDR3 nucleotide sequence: TGTGCCGGCGGTGTGGAAAACATTCAGTACTTC. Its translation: CAGGVENIQYF.

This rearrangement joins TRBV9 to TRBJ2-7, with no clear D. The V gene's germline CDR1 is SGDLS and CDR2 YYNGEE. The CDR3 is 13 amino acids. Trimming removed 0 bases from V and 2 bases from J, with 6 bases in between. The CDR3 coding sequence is TGTGCCAGCAGCGTAGATCCCACCTACGAGCAGTACTTC. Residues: CASSVDPTYEQYF. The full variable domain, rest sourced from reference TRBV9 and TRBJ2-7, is DSGVTQTPKHLITATGQRVTLRCSPRSGDLSVYWYQQSLDQGLQFLIQYYNGEERAKGNILERFSAQQFPDLHSELNLSSLELGDSALYFCASSVDPTYEQYFGPGTRLTVT.

The CDR3 coding sequence is TGTGCCAGCAGGGTACGACAGGGGATGAACACTGAAGCTTTCTTT. Protein sequence: CASRVRQGMNTEAFF. The chain uses TRBV6-1 and TRBJ1-1; TRBD1 matches at 8 bases. J was trimmed by 0 bases and V by 6 bases; bases with no gene match: 6. Germline V CDR1 and CDR2: MNHNS, SASEGT. This CDR3 comprises 15 residues.

The CDR3 nucleotides are TGTGCCAGCAGCCTGGAGGGGTTTGATGAGCAGTTCTTC. Its translation: CASSLEGFDEQFF. V and J are TRBV7-3 and TRBJ2-1; a weak D match, TRBD2 (6 bases). Germline V gene sequence: CDR1 SGHTA, CDR2 FQGTGA. Trimming pared 5 bases from V and 8 bases from J, leaving 13 bases between. The CDR3 length is 13 residues.

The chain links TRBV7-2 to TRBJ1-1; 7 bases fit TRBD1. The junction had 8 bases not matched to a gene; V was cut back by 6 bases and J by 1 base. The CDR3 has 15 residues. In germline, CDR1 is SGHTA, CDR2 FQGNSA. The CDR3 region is CASRPGQATNTEAFF. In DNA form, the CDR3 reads TGTGCCAGCAGACCCGGACAGGCCACGAACACTGAAGCTTTCTTT.

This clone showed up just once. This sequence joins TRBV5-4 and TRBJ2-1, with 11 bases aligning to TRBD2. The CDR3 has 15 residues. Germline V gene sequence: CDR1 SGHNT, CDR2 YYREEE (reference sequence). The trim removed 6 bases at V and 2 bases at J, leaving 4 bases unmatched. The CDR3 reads CASMLAGGTYNEQFF. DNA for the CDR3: TGTGCCAGCATGCTAGCGGGGGGTACCTACAATGAGCAGTTCTTC.

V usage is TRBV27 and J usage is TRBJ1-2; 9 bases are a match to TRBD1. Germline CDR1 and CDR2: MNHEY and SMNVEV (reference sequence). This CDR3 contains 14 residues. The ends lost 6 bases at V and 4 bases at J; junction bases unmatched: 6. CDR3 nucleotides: TGTGCCAGCAGGCAACAGGGGGCTGGCTATGGCTACACCTTC. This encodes CASRQQGAGYGYTF.

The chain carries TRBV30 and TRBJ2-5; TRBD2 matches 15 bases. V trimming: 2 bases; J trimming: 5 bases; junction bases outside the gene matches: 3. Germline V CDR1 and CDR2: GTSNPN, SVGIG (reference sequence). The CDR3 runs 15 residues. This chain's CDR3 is CAWSLGLAGGETQYF. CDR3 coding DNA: TGTGCCTGGAGTCTTGGACTAGCGGGAGGGGAGACCCAGTACTTC. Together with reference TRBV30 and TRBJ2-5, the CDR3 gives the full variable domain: SQTIHQWPATLVQPVGSPLSLECTVEGTSNPNLYWYRQAAGRGLQLLFYSVGIGQISSEVPQNLSASRPQDRQFILSSKKLLLSDSGFYLCAWSLGLAGGETQYFGPGTRLLVL.

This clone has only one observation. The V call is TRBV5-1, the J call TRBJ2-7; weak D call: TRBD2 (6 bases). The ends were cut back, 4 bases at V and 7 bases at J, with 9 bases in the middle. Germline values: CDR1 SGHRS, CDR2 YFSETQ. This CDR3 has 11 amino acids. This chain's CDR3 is CASSLGGEQYF. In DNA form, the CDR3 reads TGCGCCAGCAGCCTCGGGGGAGAGCAGTACTTC.

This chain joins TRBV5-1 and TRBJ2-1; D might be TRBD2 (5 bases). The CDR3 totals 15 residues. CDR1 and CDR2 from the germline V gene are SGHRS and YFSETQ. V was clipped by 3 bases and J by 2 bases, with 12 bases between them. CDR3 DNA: TGCGCCAGCAGCTCAAACACGGGGACCTACAATGAGCAGTTCTTC. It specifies CASSSNTGTYNEQFF.

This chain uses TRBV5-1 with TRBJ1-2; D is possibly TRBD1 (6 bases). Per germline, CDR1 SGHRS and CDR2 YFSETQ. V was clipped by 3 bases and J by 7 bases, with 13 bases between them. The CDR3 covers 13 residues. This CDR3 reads CASSSTGNGGYTF. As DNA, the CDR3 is TGCGCCAGCAGCTCGACAGGTAATGGTGGCTACACCTTC.

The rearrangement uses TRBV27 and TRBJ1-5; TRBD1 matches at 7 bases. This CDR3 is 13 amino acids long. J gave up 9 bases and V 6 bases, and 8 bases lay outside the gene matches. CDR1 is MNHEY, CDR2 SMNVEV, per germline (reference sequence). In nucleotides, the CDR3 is TGTGCCAGCAGAGGAGGGGGCGATTGGCCCCAGCATTTT. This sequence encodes CASRGGGDWPQHF.

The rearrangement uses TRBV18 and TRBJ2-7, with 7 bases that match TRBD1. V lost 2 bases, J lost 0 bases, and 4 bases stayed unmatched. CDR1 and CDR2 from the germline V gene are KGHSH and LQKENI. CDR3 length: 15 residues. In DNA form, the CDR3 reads TGTGCCAGCTCACCAGGGAGACAGGGCTCCTACGAGCAGTACTTC. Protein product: CASSPGRQGSYEQYF.

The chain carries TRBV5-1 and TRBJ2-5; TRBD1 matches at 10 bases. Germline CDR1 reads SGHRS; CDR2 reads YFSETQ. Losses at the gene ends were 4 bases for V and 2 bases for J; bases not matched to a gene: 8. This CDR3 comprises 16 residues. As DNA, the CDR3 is TGCGCCAGCAGCAGATGGACAGGGGGGTCACAAGAGACCCAGTACTTC. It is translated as CASSRWTGGSQETQYF.

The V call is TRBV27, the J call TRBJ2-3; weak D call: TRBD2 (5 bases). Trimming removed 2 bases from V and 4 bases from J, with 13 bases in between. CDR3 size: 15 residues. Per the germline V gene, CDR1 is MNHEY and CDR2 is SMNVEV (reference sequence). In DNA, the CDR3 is TGTGCCAGCAGTTTAACGGGAAGGGTCCCAGATACGCAGTATTTT. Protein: CASSLTGRVPDTQYF.